This T cell receptor beta chain stems from a study of blood T cell repertoires in COVID-19. Data came from immunoSEQ multiplex PCR; TCRdb stores just in-frame clones and leaves some out. The data show under 300,000 clones, with 75% to 90% seen just once and less than 2.5% held by the top ten. The sequenced material came from PBMCs or T cells enriched from blood (not recorded which). The source is a woman aged 18-29 years who had recovered from COVID-19.

The CDR3 is CASSWTSGAADTQYF. The CDR3, as DNA: TGTGCCAGCAGCTGGACTAGTGGCGCCGCAGATACGCAGTATTTT. This sequence joins TRBV5-4 and TRBJ2-3; 7 bases agree with TRBD2. CDR1 and CDR2 (germline): SGHNT, YYREEE (reference sequence). The CDR3 totals 15 residues. With 3 bases clipped from V and 4 bases from J, the junction kept 8 bases outside the gene matches.